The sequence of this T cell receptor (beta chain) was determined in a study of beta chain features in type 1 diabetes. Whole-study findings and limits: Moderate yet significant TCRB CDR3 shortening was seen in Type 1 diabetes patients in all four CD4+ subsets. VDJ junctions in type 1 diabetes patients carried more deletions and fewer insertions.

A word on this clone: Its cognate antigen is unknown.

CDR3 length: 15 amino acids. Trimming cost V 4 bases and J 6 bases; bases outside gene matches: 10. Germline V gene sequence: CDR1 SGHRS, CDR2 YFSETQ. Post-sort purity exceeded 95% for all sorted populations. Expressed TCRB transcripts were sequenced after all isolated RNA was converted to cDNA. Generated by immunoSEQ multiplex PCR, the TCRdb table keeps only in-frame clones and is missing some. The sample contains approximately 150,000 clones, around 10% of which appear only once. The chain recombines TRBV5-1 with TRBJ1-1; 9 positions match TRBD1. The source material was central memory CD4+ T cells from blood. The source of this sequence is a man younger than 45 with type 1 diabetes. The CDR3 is CASSTRTGDGAEAFF. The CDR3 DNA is TGCGCCAGCAGCACCCGGACAGGGGATGGGGCTGAAGCTTTCTTT.